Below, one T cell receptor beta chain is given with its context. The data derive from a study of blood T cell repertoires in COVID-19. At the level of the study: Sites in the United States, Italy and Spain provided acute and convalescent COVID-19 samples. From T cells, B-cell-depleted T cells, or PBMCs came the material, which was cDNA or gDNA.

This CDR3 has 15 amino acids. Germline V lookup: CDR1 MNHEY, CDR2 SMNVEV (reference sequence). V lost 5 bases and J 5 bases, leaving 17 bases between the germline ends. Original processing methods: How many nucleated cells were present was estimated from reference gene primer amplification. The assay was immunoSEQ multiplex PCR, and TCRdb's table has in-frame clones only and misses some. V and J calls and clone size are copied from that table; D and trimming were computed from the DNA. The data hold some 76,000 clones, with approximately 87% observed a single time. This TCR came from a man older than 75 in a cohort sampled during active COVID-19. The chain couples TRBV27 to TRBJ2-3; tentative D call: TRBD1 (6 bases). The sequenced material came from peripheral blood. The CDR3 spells CASSPSATGLDTQYF. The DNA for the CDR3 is TGTGCCAGCAGTCCCTCCGCGACAGGTTTAGATACGCAGTATTTT.